The 21 T cell receptor beta chains reported below all come from one sample, sequenced in a study of beta chain features in type 1 diabetes. Study-level points and caveats: In every one of the four CD4+ subsets, TCRB CDR3s were moderately but significantly shorter in Type 1 diabetes patients.

Expressed TCRB transcripts got sequenced, as all isolated RNA was reverse transcribed. Method: immunoSEQ multiplex PCR; TCRdb's copy keeps in-frame clones and lacks some. The repertoire holds hundreds of thousands of clones, with about an eighth as singletons. These TCRs' antigens remain unknown. The sample consisted of naive CD4+ T cells from blood. These receptor sequences come from a young man with type 1 diabetes.

DNA of the CDR3: TGCAGCGTTGAGGTGGGACAGGGAGTTTATGGCTACACCTTC. Translating gives CSVEVGQGVYGYTF. The rearrangement uses TRBV29-1 and TRBJ1-2; 9 bases are a match to TRBD1. Trimming removed 3 bases from V and 5 bases from J; junction bases left unmatched: 7. CDR1 and CDR2 from the germline V gene are SQVTM and ANQGSEA. The CDR3 is 14 amino acids.

Only a few counts were recorded for this clone. The chain joins TRBV2 to TRBJ1-1; tentative D call: TRBD1 (6 bases). The V end lost 11 bases, the J end lost 0 bases, and 10 bases lay between the germline ends. The CDR3 sequence is 12 residues long. Germline values: CDR1 SNHLY, CDR2 FYNNEI. CDR3: CAGGQVNTEAFF. The CDR3 DNA is TGTGCCGGGGGACAAGTGAACACTGAAGCTTTCTTT.

DNA of the CDR3: TGTGCCAGCAGTCGGGAGCTCAGCTCCTACAATGAGCAGTTCTTC. Translated, it gives CASSRELSSYNEQFF. This rearrangement joins TRBV2 to TRBJ2-1, with D perhaps matching TRBD2 (6 bases). Germline loops: CDR1 SNHLY, CDR2 FYNNEI. V gave up 5 bases and J gave up 0 bases, with 11 bases separating them. The CDR3 is made up of 15 amino acids.

There are a few counts of this clone. The V call is TRBV5-1, the J call TRBJ2-1; 7 bases agree with TRBD1. This CDR3 has 15 amino acids. Germline V CDR1 and CDR2: SGHRS, YFSETQ. The V segment lost 3 bases and the J segment 1 base; nucleotides outside the gene matches: 4. Here the CDR3 DNA reads TGCGCCAGCAGCTCTCTGACAGGGTCCTACAATGAGCAGTTCTTC. This codes for CASSSLTGSYNEQFF.

A word on this clone: Other DNA sequences in this sample translate to the same CDR3. V and J are TRBV5-1 and TRBJ2-1; 7 nucleotides align to TRBD2. Germline CDR1 is SGHRS and CDR2 is YFSETQ. The CDR3 length is 15 residues. The ends lost 0 bases at V and 0 bases at J; junction bases unmatched: 0. The CDR3 sequence: CASSLGGSSYNEQFF. Written as DNA, the CDR3 is TGCGCCAGCAGCTTGGGCGGGAGCTCCTACAATGAGCAGTTCTTC.

This clone has only a few counts. This rearrangement joins TRBV6-5 to TRBJ1-2; possible D gene TRBD1, 5 bases. Germline V gene lookup returns CDR1 MNHEY and CDR2 SVGAGI. The CDR3 spans 15 residues. V lost 2 bases and J 6 bases, leaving 16 bases between the germline ends. CDR3 amino acids: CASSYGQGQIHGYTF. The CDR3 DNA follows: TGTGCCAGCAGTTACGGTCAGGGCCAAATTCATGGCTACACCTTC.

This chain joins TRBV13 and TRBJ1-6; 10 bases align to TRBD1. J gave up 14 bases and V 5 bases, and 3 bases lay outside the gene matches. CDR3 length: 12 amino acids. Germline loops: CDR1 PRHDT, CDR2 FYEKMQ (reference sequence). The CDR3 protein is CASSLGQGTLHF. The CDR3 DNA sequence: TGTGCCAGCAGCCTGGGACAGGGGACCCTCCACTTT.

The chain couples TRBV6-5 to TRBJ2-7; 8 bases line up with TRBD2. The CDR3 is 16 residues long. J was trimmed by 2 bases and V by 0 bases; bases with no gene match: 6. The V gene's germline CDR1 is MNHEY and CDR2 SVGAGI. CDR3 coding DNA: TGTGCCAGCAGTTACTCGGAGTTGCGGGGGGCCTACGAGCAGTACTTC. Translating it yields CASSYSELRGAYEQYF.

V and J are TRBV2 and TRBJ1-2; D is unclear. With 4 bases removed from V and 3 bases from J, the gap between germline ends came to 12 bases. The germline V gene has CDR1 SNHLY and CDR2 FYNNEI. This CDR3 is 14 amino acids long. CDR3 bases: TGTGCCAGCAGTGTAAATGCGATAGACTATGGCTACACCTTC. Its translation: CASSVNAIDYGYTF.

The rearrangement joins TRBV11-2 to TRBJ2-1; the D gene is possibly TRBD1 (5 bases). Trimming pared 1 base from V and 6 bases from J, leaving 7 bases between. The CDR3 length is 13 residues. Looked up from germline, CDR1 is SGHAT and CDR2 is FQNNGV. The CDR3 here is CASSLVQGNEQFF. The CDR3 DNA is TGTGCCAGCAGCTTAGTCCAGGGCAATGAGCAGTTCTTC.

This clone came up a few times. The J gene is TRBJ2-4, the V gene TRBV25-1, with D possibly being TRBD1 (7 bases). The CDR3 spans 15 residues. With 8 bases removed from V and 2 bases from J, the gap between germline ends came to 16 bases. Germline V gene lookup returns CDR1 MGHDK and CDR2 SYGVNS. The CDR3 coding sequence is TGTGCCAGCGCCGGAGGAGGGGGCCCCAAAAACATTCAGTACTTC. Translation gives CASAGGGGPKNIQYF.

This clone was counted between two and nine times. V and J are TRBV5-4 and TRBJ1-2; D is perhaps TRBD1 (6 bases). V lost 0 bases and J lost 2, with 8 bases in between. Germline V CDR1 and CDR2: SGHNT, YYREEE (reference sequence). The CDR3 spans 14 residues. The CDR3 DNA follows: TGTGCCAGCAGCTTGGGGGGGCTAAACTATGGCTACACCTTC. This gives the protein CASSLGGLNYGYTF.

A word on this clone: Relative to the germline gene, one junction end is altered; a read error may explain this. This rearrangement joins TRBV28 to TRBJ2-1; possibly TRBD1 for D (7 bases). Germline V CDR1 and CDR2: MDHEN, SYDVKM. CDR3 size: 16 residues. In nucleotides, the CDR3 is TGTGCCAGCAGTCCGTGGCAGGGGGGCTCCGACAATGAGCAGTTCTTC. Protein sequence: CASSPWQGGSDNEQFF.

This clone has only a few counts. V usage is TRBV2 and J usage is TRBJ1-4; D gene uncertain. The CDR3 loop spans 14 amino acids. With 6 bases removed from V and 5 bases from J, the gap between germline ends came to 13 bases. In germline, CDR1 is SNHLY, CDR2 FYNNEI. The CDR3 loop is CASSVDLFNEKLFF. CDR3 nucleotides: TGTGCCAGCAGCGTGGATTTGTTCAATGAAAAACTGTTTTTT. The full variable domain, completed using reference TRBV2 and TRBJ1-4, is EPEVTQTPSHQVTQMGQEVILRCVPISNHLYFYWYRQILGQKVEFLVSFYNNEISEKSEIFDDQFSVERPDGSNFTLKIRSTKLEDSAMYFCASSVDLFNEKLFFGSGTQLSVL.

The chain recombines TRBV14 with TRBJ1-1, with D hard to call. Trimming left V 4 bases short and J 0 bases short, with 12 bases between. Germline assignment: CDR1 SGHDN and CDR2 FVKESK. The CDR3 covers 15 residues. For the CDR3, the DNA is TGTGCCAGCAGCCTATGGGAACAGCTGAACACTGAAGCTTTCTTT. It yields the protein CASSLWEQLNTEAFF.

This clone was seen more than once but under ten times. This rearrangement joins TRBV10-3 to TRBJ2-3; the match to TRBD2 covers 9 bases. The CDR3 length is 15 residues. The V and J ends lost 4 bases and 6 bases, in that order; junction bases with no gene match: 8. From germline, CDR1 is ENHRY and CDR2 SYGVKD. In DNA form, the CDR3 reads TGTGCCATCAGTGTGCTCAGCGGGGGGACGGATACGCAGTATTTT. This gives the protein CAISVLSGGTDTQYF.

This clone was seen a handful of times. The V call is TRBV5-5, the J call TRBJ2-1; D is perhaps TRBD2 (5 bases). The CDR3 is 15 residues long. Trimming pared 0 bases from V and 2 bases from J, leaving 9 bases between. Germline CDR1 reads SGHKS; CDR2 reads YYEKEE (reference sequence). CDR3 nucleotides: TGTGCCAGCAGCTTGGGGACTGAGCCCTACAATGAGCAGTTCTTC. The encoded protein is CASSLGTEPYNEQFF.

This clone was found a few times. The rearrangement joins TRBV6-6 to TRBJ1-2; D gene uncertain. V lost 0 bases and J 4 bases, leaving 15 bases between the germline ends. Germline V gene lookup returns CDR1 MNHNY and CDR2 SVGAGI (reference sequence). The CDR3 totals 16 residues. The DNA of the CDR3 is TGTGCCAGCAGTTACTCGAGGTCGCAGGCCGGCTATGGCTACACCTTC. Encoded protein: CASSYSRSQAGYGYTF.

The chain is built from TRBV9 and TRBJ2-7; 7 bases fit TRBD1. The CDR3 spans 14 residues. From germline, CDR1 is SGDLS and CDR2 YYNGEE. V was clipped by 0 bases and J by 4 bases; unmatched bases: 4. The CDR3 DNA reads TGTGCCAGCAGCGTAGCTGGGACAGTTTACGAGCAGTACTTC. Translating gives CASSVAGTVYEQYF.

This chain uses TRBV10-3 with TRBJ2-1; 9 bases align to TRBD2. The CDR3 runs 14 residues. The germline CDR1 and CDR2 sequences are ENHRY and SYGVKD. J lost 6 bases, V lost 9 bases, and 9 bases had no gene match. The CDR3 nucleotides are TGTGCCATTGTCGATGGACTAGCGCGCAATGAGCAGTTCTTC. Translated, it gives CAIVDGLARNEQFF.

This clone was recorded a few times. This chain joins TRBV21-1 and TRBJ2-3. TRBV21-1 is flagged as a pseudogene. The CDR3 contains 16 residues. CDR3 coding DNA: TGTGCCAGCAGCATAAGGGCCGGGGACGAGGTGGATACGCAGTATTTT. Translation: CASSIRAGDEVDTQYF.